Below, 25 T cell receptor beta chains from the same sample are listed, as sequenced in a study of cytotoxic CD8 clonotypes in ibrutinib-treated CLL. Assay used: immunoSEQ multiplex PCR; TCRdb lists only in-frame clones, some missing. Here the sample spans about 160,000 clones, 84% being singletons. The sequencing here drew on PBMCs, taken after 24 months of ibrutinib treatment. Receptor source: a human donor with chronic lymphocytic leukemia.

This clone was seen just once. The J gene is TRBJ2-2, the V gene TRBV7-2, with TRBD2 matching over 8 bases. Germline V gene sequence: CDR1 SGHTA, CDR2 FQGNSA. The CDR3 runs to 16 residues. The junction had 11 bases not matched to a gene; V was cut back by 4 bases and J by 7 bases. DNA of the CDR3: TGTGCCAGCAGCTCCCTCTACAGCGGGAGTGGCGGGGAGCTGTTTTTT. Its protein product is CASSSLYSGSGGELFF.

The V and J genes are TRBV7-9 and TRBJ1-2; a possible D gene is TRBD1 (5 bases). Germline CDR1 reads SEHNR; CDR2 reads FQNEAQ (reference sequence). V was clipped by 4 bases and J by 8 bases, with 17 bases between them. This CDR3 comprises 14 residues. The CDR3 protein is CASSWQTDRGGYTF. CDR3 in DNA: TGTGCCAGCAGCTGGCAAACGGACCGGGGCGGCTACACCTTC.

This clone was seen ten or more times. The V call is TRBV5-6, the J call TRBJ2-2, with D unresolved. The CDR3 runs to 13 residues. CDR1 is SGHDT, CDR2 YYEEEE, per germline. V lost 2 bases and J 10 bases, leaving 12 bases between the germline ends. The DNA of the CDR3 is TGTGCCAGCAGCTTTTCCGCTATCGTGGAGCTGTTTTTT. It yields the protein CASSFSAIVELFF.

The chain combines TRBV28 with TRBJ2-1; D not resolved. Looked up from germline, CDR1 is MDHEN and CDR2 is SYDVKM. This CDR3 comprises 12 residues. The ends were cut back, 6 bases at V and 11 bases at J, with 14 bases in the middle. The chain's CDR3 is CASSLSERKQFF. Here the CDR3 DNA reads TGTGCCAGCAGCCTCTCAGAGCGCAAGCAGTTCTTC.

The chain combines TRBV5-1 with TRBJ1-3, with D unresolved. V was pared by 5 bases and J by 2 bases, with 11 bases between. CDR1 and CDR2 (germline): SGHRS, YFSETQ. This CDR3 region has 14 residues. DNA for the CDR3: TGCGCCAGCAGTTGGGGTACGACTGGAAACACCATATATTTT. Translation gives CASSWGTTGNTIYF.

J is TRBJ1-1 and V is TRBV28; 7 bases agree with TRBD1. The CDR3 spans 15 residues. J gave up 1 base and V 6 bases, and 8 bases lay outside the gene matches. Per the germline V gene, CDR1 is MDHEN and CDR2 is SYDVKM. CDR3 region: CASRIPGQQNTEAFF. DNA of the CDR3: TGTGCCAGCAGGATACCGGGACAGCAGAACACTGAAGCTTTCTTT. The entire variable domain, with the rest obtained from reference TRBV28 and TRBJ1-1, is as follows: DVKVTQSSRYLVKRTGEKVFLECVQDMDHENMFWYRQDPGLGLRLIYFSYDVKMKEKGDIPEGYSVSREKKERFSLILESASTNQTSMYLCASRIPGQQNTEAFFGQGTRLTVV.

The chain links TRBV5-1 to TRBJ1-1; D perhaps matches TRBD1 (5 bases). The CDR3 contains 13 residues. Germline V gene sequence: CDR1 SGHRS, CDR2 YFSETQ. Between the trimmed V and J ends, which lost 5 bases and 0 bases, there was a span of 8 bases. CDR3 loop: CASRWGMNTEAFF. The DNA for the CDR3 is TGCGCCAGCAGGTGGGGCATGAACACTGAAGCTTTCTTT.

V and J are TRBV5-1 and TRBJ2-5; no clear D gene. There are 12 residues in the CDR3. Trimming took 5 bases from V and 5 from J, leaving 10 bases between them. Germline assignment: CDR1 SGHRS and CDR2 YFSETQ. The CDR3 sequence is CASRLALETQYF. The CDR3 nucleotides are TGCGCCAGCAGGTTAGCCTTGGAGACCCAGTACTTC.

This chain uses TRBV19 with TRBJ1-5; 8 bases line up with TRBD1. The ends lost 6 bases at V and 9 bases at J; junction bases unmatched: 10. In germline, CDR1 is LNHDA, CDR2 SQIVND (reference sequence). The CDR3 length is 14 residues. In DNA form, the CDR3 reads TGTGCCAGTAGGGCCGGGACAGGCCCCGCGCCCCAGCATTTT. It specifies CASRAGTGPAPQHF.

The count of this clone is one. The V and J genes are TRBV5-4 and TRBJ1-3; D gene unclear. CDR3 length equals 13 residues. V was cut by 5 bases and J by 0 bases, with 6 bases left in between. The V gene's germline CDR1 is SGHNT and CDR2 YYREEE (reference sequence). CDR3 in DNA: TGTGCCAGCAGTTTGAGCTCTGGAAACACCATATATTTT. Translation gives CASSLSSGNTIYF.

The V call is TRBV5-4, the J call TRBJ1-2; D is undetermined. Trimming pared 0 bases from V and 5 bases from J, leaving 14 bases between. The CDR3 runs 15 residues. In germline, CDR1 is SGHNT, CDR2 YYREEE (reference sequence). The CDR3 coding sequence is TGTGCCAGCAGCTTGGGTCCGGCAGCAACGTATGGCTACACCTTC. Encoded protein: CASSLGPAATYGYTF.

The genes are TRBV28 and TRBJ1-2, with D perhaps TRBD1 (5 bases). Germline V gene lookup returns CDR1 MDHEN and CDR2 SYDVKM. This CDR3 is built from 16 residues. Trimming left V 4 bases short and J 4 bases short, with 19 bases between. CDR3: CASSSLRRQRTYGYTF. CDR3 coding DNA: TGTGCCAGCAGTTCCCTCAGACGACAGAGAACCTATGGCTACACCTTC.

The V and J genes are TRBV5-8 and TRBJ1-1; the D is unclear. The CDR3 totals 14 residues. Looked up from germline, CDR1 is SGHTS and CDR2 is YDEGEE. Between the trimmed V and J ends, which lost 4 bases and 5 bases, there was a span of 15 bases. CDR3 region: CASSLPRVGTEAFF. The CDR3 coding sequence is TGTGCCAGCAGCCTGCCGAGGGTGGGGACTGAAGCTTTCTTT.

The chain links TRBV15 to TRBJ1-2, with D possibly being TRBD1 (6 bases). Germline values: CDR1 LNHNV, CDR2 YYDKDF (reference sequence). The length of the CDR3 is 17 residues. V dropped 2 bases and J dropped 4 bases, with 20 bases sitting between them. CDR3 coding DNA: TGTGCCACCAGCAGATCTTCCCCAGGGGCCCGGCTCTATGGCTACACCTTC. Translated: CATSRSSPGARLYGYTF.

The V and J genes are TRBV5-6 and TRBJ1-5; D is unclear. Trimming left V 1 base short and J 3 bases short, with 8 bases between. The germline V gene encodes CDR1 SGHDT and CDR2 YYEEEE. The CDR3 spans 14 residues. The CDR3 nucleotides are TGTGCCAGCAGCTTGTCTGGGGTCAATCAGCCCCAGCATTTT. As protein: CASSLSGVNQPQHF.

This clone was counted a few times. The rearrangement joins TRBV9 to TRBJ1-2; D is perhaps TRBD1 (6 bases). CDR1 and CDR2 from the germline V gene are SGDLS and YYNGEE. The CDR3 runs to 14 residues. V was cut by 4 bases and J by 2 bases, with 12 bases left in between. The CDR3 DNA is TGTGCCAGCAGCCCCTCGGGGGGCAACTATGGCTACACCTTC. It specifies CASSPSGGNYGYTF.

The J gene is TRBJ1-1, the V gene TRBV19; 7 positions agree with TRBD1. CDR1 and CDR2 (germline): LNHDA, SQIVND (reference sequence). V shed 2 bases and J 10 bases; nucleotides not matched to a gene: 10. The CDR3 contains 14 residues. The CDR3 bases are TGTGCCAGTAGTATAAGTTTTCGGACAGGTAGAGCTTTCTTT. Amino acids: CASSISFRTGRAFF. Full variable domain (rest looked up from reference TRBV19 and TRBJ1-1): DGGITQSPKYLFRKEGQNVTLSCEQNLNHDAMYWYRQDPGQGLRLIYYSQIVNDFQKGDIAEGYSVSREKKESFPLTVTSAQKNPTAFYLCASSISFRTGRAFFGQGTRLTVV.

This chain links TRBV5-1 with TRBJ1-1, with a weak D call TRBD1 (5 bases). The CDR3 has 13 residues. The germline V gene has CDR1 SGHRS and CDR2 YFSETQ. V lost 5 bases and J 1 base, leaving 9 bases between the germline ends. The CDR3 region is CASRGTGNTEAFF. The CDR3 DNA follows: TGCGCCAGCAGGGGGACGGGGAACACTGAAGCTTTCTTT.

The chain joins TRBV27 to TRBJ2-7, with TRBD1 matching 9 bases. Per germline, CDR1 MNHEY and CDR2 SMNVEV (reference sequence). V was pared by 5 bases and J by 7 bases, with 9 bases of the junction left unmatched. The CDR3 is 14 residues long. CDR3 bases: TGTGCCAGCAGTCCCCTAGGGACAGGGAGTGAGCAGTACTTC. It codes for CASSPLGTGSEQYF.

This clone appeared a few times. CDR3 sequence reads: CASSPGRDNNEQFF. DNA for the CDR3: TGTGCCAGCTCACCGGGTAGGGACAACAATGAGCAGTTCTTC. The V gene is TRBV18, the J gene TRBJ2-1, with a tentative D call TRBD1 (6 bases). The CDR3 runs 14 residues. Germline V CDR1 and CDR2: KGHSH, LQKENI. Trimming took 3 bases from V and 5 from J, leaving 11 bases between them.

CDR3 in amino acids: CATSRSGAGGSYEQYF. For the CDR3, the DNA is TGTGCCACCAGCAGGTCCGGAGCAGGGGGCTCCTACGAGCAGTACTTC. V and J are TRBV15 and TRBJ2-7; 7 bases are a match to TRBD1. CDR3 length: 16 amino acids. Losses at the gene ends were 3 bases for V and 0 bases for J; bases not matched to a gene: 8. Per the germline V gene, CDR1 is LNHNV and CDR2 is YYDKDF (reference sequence).

This chain connects TRBV6-1 to TRBJ2-1, with D hard to call. V was cut by 7 bases and J by 7 bases, with 20 bases left in between. This CDR3 contains 15 residues. Germline-derived CDR1 and CDR2 are MNHNS and SASEGT. The CDR3 is CASIMGSTLRNEQFF. The CDR3 DNA is TGTGCCAGCATAATGGGCAGCACCTTAAGGAATGAGCAGTTCTTC.

This clone came up once. The gene calls are TRBV5-1 and TRBJ1-4; D is undetermined. The germline V gene encodes CDR1 SGHRS and CDR2 YFSETQ. Trimming stripped 0 bases from V and 8 bases from J, with 17 bases between. The length of the CDR3 is 16 residues. Here the CDR3 reads CASSLEIVGADEKLFF. CDR3 coding DNA: TGCGCCAGCAGCTTGGAAATAGTGGGCGCGGACGAAAAACTGTTTTTT. Combining the CDR3 with reference TRBV5-1 and TRBJ1-4 gives the whole variable domain KAGVTQTPRYLIKTRGQQVTLSCSPISGHRSVSWYQQTPGQGLQFLFEYFSETQRNKGNFPGRFSGRQFSNSRSEMNVSTLELGDSALYLCASSLEIVGADEKLFFGSGTQLSVL.

CDR3 sequence (DNA): TGCAGCGTTATCACTAGCGCGACTAAAGAGACCCAGTACTTC. Its protein is CSVITSATKETQYF. The rearrangement uses TRBV29-1 and TRBJ2-5, with 7 bases matching TRBD2. Looked up from germline, CDR1 is SQVTM and CDR2 is ANQGSEA. Losses at the gene ends were 5 bases for V and 3 bases for J; bases not matched to a gene: 9. The CDR3 totals 14 residues.

The chain couples TRBV27 to TRBJ2-7; unclear D gene. CDR3 length equals 14 residues. Germline values: CDR1 MNHEY, CDR2 SMNVEV (reference sequence). V lost 7 bases and J lost 0, with 13 bases in between. The CDR3 sequence is CASTSDGSSYEQYF. The CDR3 DNA reads TGTGCCAGCACCTCGGACGGAAGCTCCTACGAGCAGTACTTC.